This T cell receptor (beta chain) is from a study of blood T cell repertoires in COVID-19. Across the study: In each case, the material was cDNA or gDNA derived from T cells, B-cell-depleted T cells, or PBMCs.

This clone was observed a single time. V lost 7 bases, J lost 3 bases, and 12 bases stayed unmatched. The CDR3 extends over 17 amino acids. Germline V gives CDR1 MDHEN, CDR2 SYDVKM. Per the authors' pipeline: Amplification of reference gene primers was used by the study to estimate nucleated cell counts. Clones were read by immunoSEQ multiplex PCR, and TCRdb kept only the in-frame ones, dropping some. That table supplies the V and J calls and clone size; D and trimming were determined from the DNA. Of more than 110,000 clones in the sample, roughly 84% were seen once. The clonotype was recovered from a man between 35 and 55 years old with acute COVID-19. Sequenced material: PBMCs or T cells enriched from blood (not recorded which). V is TRBV28 and J is TRBJ1-2; 12 nucleotides line up with TRBD1. This CDR3 reads CASIGPGQGASYYGYTF. The CDR3 nucleotides read TGTGCCAGCATTGGACCGGGACAGGGGGCTTCTTACTATGGCTACACCTTC.